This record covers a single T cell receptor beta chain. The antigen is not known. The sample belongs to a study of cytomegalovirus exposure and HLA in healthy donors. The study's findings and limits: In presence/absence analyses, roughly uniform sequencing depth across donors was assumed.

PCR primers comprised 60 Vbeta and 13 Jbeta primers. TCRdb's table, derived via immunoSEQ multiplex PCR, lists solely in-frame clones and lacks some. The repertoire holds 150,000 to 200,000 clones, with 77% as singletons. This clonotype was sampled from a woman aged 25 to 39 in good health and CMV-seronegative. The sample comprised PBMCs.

CDR3 bases: TGTGCCAGCAGCCTCGGACAGGGTGGGACCGGGGAGCTGTTTTTT. Translating gives CASSLGQGGTGELFF. The chain joins TRBV7-6 to TRBJ2-2; 8 bases are a match to TRBD1. The V segment lost 5 bases and the J segment 5 bases; nucleotides outside the gene matches: 7. This CDR3 has 15 amino acids. Germline values: CDR1 SGHVS, CDR2 FNYEAQ.